The clone carrying this T cell receptor beta chain was seen a single time. The target antigen is unknown. Method: immunoSEQ multiplex PCR; TCRdb's copy keeps in-frame clones and lacks some. The sample lists about 31,000 clones; just over 70% were seen once. These data belong to a study of PD-1 blockade in classical Hodgkin lymphoma. Each patient relapsed following autologous stem cell transplantation, and prior brentuximab vedotin exposure differed. Findings of the study overall: By C4D1, diversity of CD4+ TCRs had risen significantly, whereas that of CD8+ TCRs had not.

Germline-derived CDR1 and CDR2 are SGHTA and FQGNSA. The CDR3 has 11 residues. V shed 1 base and J shed 10 bases, with 5 bases lying between them. The chain combines TRBV7-2 with TRBJ2-1; D remains unclear. The source material was peripheral blood mononuclear cells (PBMCs), sampled before the second cycle of nivolumab. The clonotype comes from a human donor with classical Hodgkin lymphoma. CDR3 sequence reads: CASSLGFEQFF. DNA of the CDR3: TGTGCCAGCAGCTTAGGGTTCGAGCAGTTCTTC.